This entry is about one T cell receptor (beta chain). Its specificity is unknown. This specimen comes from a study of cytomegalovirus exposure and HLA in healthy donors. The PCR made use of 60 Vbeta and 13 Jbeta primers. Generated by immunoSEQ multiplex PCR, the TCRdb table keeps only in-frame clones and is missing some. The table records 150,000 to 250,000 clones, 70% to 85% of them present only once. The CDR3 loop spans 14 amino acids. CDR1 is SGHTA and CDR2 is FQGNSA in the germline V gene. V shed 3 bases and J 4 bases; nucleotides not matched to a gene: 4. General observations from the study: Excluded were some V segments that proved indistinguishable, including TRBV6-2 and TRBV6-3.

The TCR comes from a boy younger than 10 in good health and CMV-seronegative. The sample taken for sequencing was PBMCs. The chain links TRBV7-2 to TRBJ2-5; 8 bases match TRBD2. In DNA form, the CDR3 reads TGTGCCAGCAGCTTCGGGGGGGCCGGAGAGACCCAGTACTTC. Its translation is CASSFGGAGETQYF.